The 21 T cell receptor beta chains listed next were all sequenced from one sample in a study of blood T cell repertoires in COVID-19. Method: immunoSEQ multiplex PCR; TCRdb's copy keeps in-frame clones and lacks some. The sample yields 100,000 or so clones, roughly 80% seen once. The sample consisted of peripheral blood. These receptors were collected from a man at least 80 years old with acute or convalescent COVID-19.

The V call is TRBV6-5, the J call TRBJ2-7, with D possibly matching TRBD1 (6 bases). The CDR3 is made up of 15 amino acids. Looked up from germline, CDR1 is MNHEY and CDR2 is SVGAGI. Trimming cost V 7 bases and J 0 bases, with 16 bases left between them. The CDR3 loop reads CASTKGGFSSYEQYF. The DNA for the CDR3 is TGTGCCAGCACCAAAGGGGGATTCAGCTCCTACGAGCAGTACTTC.

The chain employs TRBV5-5 and TRBJ1-2; D is perhaps TRBD1 (5 bases). CDR1 and CDR2 (germline): SGHKS, YYEKEE (reference sequence). This CDR3 region has 14 residues. V was cut by 6 bases and J by 8 bases, with 20 bases left in between. The CDR3 DNA is TGTGCCAGCACCCTGAGCCCAGGGCAAGGGGGCTACACCTTC. This sequence encodes CASTLSPGQGGYTF.

The chain joins TRBV6-1 to TRBJ2-1; D not certain. V was trimmed by 1 base and J by 9 bases, leaving 7 bases between them. Germline lookup yields CDR1 MNHNS and CDR2 SASEGT. This CDR3 comprises 12 residues. CDR3 bases: TGTGCCAGCAGTGAAGGGAGAACTGAGCAGTTCTTC. Translated: CASSEGRTEQFF.

The chain carries TRBV20-1 and TRBJ1-3, with unresolved D. The CDR3 spans 13 residues. Germline-derived CDR1 and CDR2 are DFQATT and SNEGSKA (reference sequence). The ends were cut back, 3 bases at V and 2 bases at J, with 8 bases in the middle. CDR3 nucleotides: TGCAGTGCTAGTGTGAGGGCTGGAAACACCATATATTTT. Its protein product is CSASVRAGNTIYF.

The chain carries TRBV15 and TRBJ1-4, with unresolved D. Germline-derived CDR1 and CDR2 are LNHNV and YYDKDF (reference sequence). V dropped 0 bases and J dropped 7 bases, with 9 bases sitting between them. The CDR3 totals 14 residues. CDR3 in amino acids: CATSRDRGAEKLFF. In DNA form, the CDR3 reads TGTGCCACCAGCAGAGATCGTGGAGCTGAAAAACTGTTTTTT.

The chain uses TRBV23-1 and TRBJ2-1; the D gene is possibly TRBD1 (6 bases). TRBV23-1 is marked as an open reading frame, function uncertain. The CDR3 sequence is 20 residues long. The ends were cut back, 2 bases at V and 4 bases at J, with 27 bases in the middle. Here the CDR3 reads CASSQAKQGLPLIPYNEQFF. DNA for the CDR3: TGCGCCAGCAGTCAAGCTAAACAGGGTCTGCCATTGATTCCATACAATGAGCAGTTCTTC.

The chain combines TRBV1 with TRBJ1-2; the listed D gene, TRBD1, was not tested against the DNA. TRBV1 is a listed pseudogene. This CDR3 comprises 11 residues. The CDR3 reads CTSSQGQGGTF. The CDR3 region has the DNA TGCACCAGCAGCCAGGGACAGGGCGGGACCTTC.

The V and J genes are TRBV5-6 and TRBJ2-1; 8 bases map to TRBD2. Per the germline V gene, CDR1 is SGHDT and CDR2 is YYEEEE. Trimming at V came to 4 bases and at J to 4 bases, leaving 10 bases not matched to a gene. The CDR3 is 16 residues long. The CDR3 spells CASSLTTGGRYNEQFF. CDR3 coding DNA: TGTGCCAGCAGCCTCACCACGGGGGGGCGTTACAATGAGCAGTTCTTC. The full variable domain, rest sourced from reference TRBV5-6 and TRBJ2-1, is DAGVTQSPTHLIKTRGQQVTLRCSPKSGHDTVSWYQQALGQGPQFIFQYYEEEERQRGNFPDRFSGHQFPNYSSELNVNALLLGDSALYLCASSLTTGGRYNEQFFGPGTRLTVL.

In this sample, this clone turned up a few times. The chain carries TRBV2 and TRBJ2-2; perhaps TRBD2 as D (6 bases). Germline values: CDR1 SNHLY, CDR2 FYNNEI. V lost 3 bases, J lost 0 bases, and 11 bases lay in between. This CDR3 is 16 amino acids long. The CDR3 DNA reads TGTGCCAGCAGTGACCTCGGGGGACCGAACACCGGGGAGCTGTTTTTT. Translated: CASSDLGGPNTGELFF.

The chain couples TRBV12-3 or TRBV12-4 to TRBJ2-7, with D tentatively TRBD2 (6 bases). The CDR3 totals 13 residues. Trimming took 5 bases from V and 4 from J, leaving 12 bases between them. CDR3 bases: TGTGCCAGCAGTCGGGACTCGGGATACGAGCAGTACTTC. Translation: CASSRDSGYEQYF.

The V and J genes are TRBV5-6 and TRBJ1-2; 7 bases fit TRBD1. Germline loops: CDR1 SGHDT, CDR2 YYEEEE. The length of the CDR3 is 15 residues. Trimming cost V 3 bases and J 2 bases; bases outside gene matches: 7. As DNA, the CDR3 is TGTGCCAGCAGCTCCCGGACAGGTCTAAACTATGGCTACACCTTC. Amino acids: CASSSRTGLNYGYTF.

This clone was counted only a few times. V usage is TRBV6-2 or TRBV6-3 and J usage is TRBJ2-7; a possible D gene is TRBD2 (5 bases). With 6 bases removed from V and 7 bases from J, the gap between germline ends came to 10 bases. Germline V lookup: CDR1 MNHEY, CDR2 SVGEGT. The CDR3 runs 11 residues. The CDR3 spells CASSPGGEQYF. The DNA of the CDR3 is TGTGCCAGCAGCCCTGGCGGGGAGCAGTACTTC.

The gene calls are TRBV6-5 and TRBJ2-7, with TRBD2 identical over 9 bases. With V trimmed by 4 bases and J by 2 bases, 6 bases remained unmatched. Germline V gene sequence: CDR1 MNHEY, CDR2 SVGAGI. The CDR3 length is 15 residues. The CDR3 coding sequence is TGTGCCAGCAGTTTACTAGCGGGCGTCACCTACGAGCAGTACTTC. Translating gives CASSLLAGVTYEQYF.

The V call is TRBV27, the J call TRBJ2-3; D is possibly TRBD1 (5 bases). V lost 5 bases to trimming and J lost 6 bases, with 12 bases between them. CDR3 length equals 13 residues. Germline CDR1 and CDR2: MNHEY and SMNVEV (reference sequence). In DNA form, the CDR3 reads TGTGCCAGCAGTCCCCGAAGGGGTGATACGCAGTATTTT. This gives the protein CASSPRRGDTQYF.

This chain uses TRBV5-1 with TRBJ1-1, with D perhaps matching TRBD1 (6 bases). The CDR3 sequence is 14 residues long. Germline V lookup: CDR1 SGHRS, CDR2 YFSETQ. Between the trimmed V and J ends, which lost 0 bases and 5 bases, there was a span of 11 bases. This chain's CDR3 is CASSLGQGKTEAFF. The CDR3 DNA follows: TGCGCCAGCAGCTTGGGGCAGGGGAAGACTGAAGCTTTCTTT.

The chain is built from TRBV7-9 and TRBJ1-4, with TRBD1 matching over 10 bases. The V segment lost 6 bases and the J segment 5 bases; nucleotides outside the gene matches: 3. Germline CDR1 and CDR2: SEHNR and FQNEAQ (reference sequence). This CDR3 contains 14 residues. The CDR3 loop reads CASSSTGGNEKLFF. As DNA, the CDR3 is TGTGCCAGCAGTTCGACAGGGGGCAATGAAAAACTGTTTTTT.

J is TRBJ1-4 and V is TRBV4-3; the match to TRBD1 covers 8 bases. CDR1 and CDR2 from the germline V gene are LGHNA and YSLEER. The CDR3 runs 15 residues. Trimming took 1 base from V and 2 from J; bases not matched to a gene: 0. This CDR3 reads CASSQGTGTNEKLFF. As DNA, the CDR3 is TGCGCCAGCAGCCAAGGGACAGGGACTAATGAAAAACTGTTTTTT.

This chain joins TRBV18 and TRBJ1-6; 9 bases align to TRBD1. This CDR3 is 15 amino acids long. Losses at the gene ends were 2 bases for V and 7 bases for J; bases not matched to a gene: 3. Looked up from germline, CDR1 is KGHSH and CDR2 is LQKENI. CDR3 bases: TGTGCCAGCTCACCAGGGACAGGGCCAAATTCACCCCTCCACTTT. It translates to CASSPGTGPNSPLHF.

The chain couples TRBV11-3 to TRBJ2-1; 14 bases line up with TRBD2. Germline V gene lookup returns CDR1 SGHNT and CDR2 YENEEA. V shed 5 bases and J 7 bases; nucleotides not matched to a gene: 10. This CDR3 comprises 17 residues. CDR3 residues: CASSISGLAGGGNEQFF. The CDR3, as DNA: TGTGCCAGCAGCATCTCAGGACTAGCGGGAGGAGGGAATGAGCAGTTCTTC. Full variable domain (remainder filled in from reference TRBV11-3 and TRBJ2-1): EAGVVQSPRYKIIEKKQPVAFWCNPISGHNTLYWYLQNLGQGPELLIRYENEEAVDDSQLPKDRFSAERLKGVDSTLKIQPAELGDSAVYLCASSISGLAGGGNEQFFGPGTRLTVL.

This chain uses TRBV6-6 with TRBJ2-7; the match to TRBD1 covers 9 bases. The CDR3 loop spans 14 amino acids. V was pared by 6 bases and J by 2 bases, with 5 bases of the junction left unmatched. CDR1 is MNHNY, CDR2 SVGAGI, per germline (reference sequence). The CDR3 protein is CASRGQGSPYEQYF. The CDR3 DNA reads TGTGCCAGCAGGGGACAGGGTAGTCCCTACGAGCAGTACTTC.

The J gene is TRBJ2-1, the V gene TRBV19; 8 nucleotides match TRBD1. The V gene end was trimmed by 6 bases and the J gene end by 4 bases; junction bases not matched to a gene: 14. The CDR3 loop spans 17 amino acids. CDR1 is LNHDA and CDR2 is SQIVND in the germline V gene (reference sequence). The CDR3: CASSSEGRGLSYNEQFF. Here the CDR3 DNA reads TGTGCCAGTAGCTCGGAAGGCAGGGGGCTCTCTTACAATGAGCAGTTCTTC.